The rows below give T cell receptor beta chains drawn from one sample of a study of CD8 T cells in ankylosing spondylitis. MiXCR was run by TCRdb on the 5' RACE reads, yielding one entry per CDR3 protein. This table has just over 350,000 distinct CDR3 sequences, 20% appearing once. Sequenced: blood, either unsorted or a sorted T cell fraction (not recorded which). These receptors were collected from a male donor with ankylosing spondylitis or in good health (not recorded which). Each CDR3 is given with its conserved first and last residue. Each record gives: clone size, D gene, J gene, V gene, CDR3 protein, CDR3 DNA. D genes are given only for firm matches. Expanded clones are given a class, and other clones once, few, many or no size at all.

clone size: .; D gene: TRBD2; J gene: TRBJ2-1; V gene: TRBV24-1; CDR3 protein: CATSDFQTSGEYNEQFF; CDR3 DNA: TGTGCCACCAGTGATTTTCAGACTAGCGGGGAGTACAATGAGCAGTTCTTC
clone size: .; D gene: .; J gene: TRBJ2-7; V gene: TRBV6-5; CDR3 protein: CASSSSVANDEQYF; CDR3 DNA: TGTGCCAGCAGTTCTTCAGTAGCTAACGACGAGCAGTACTTC
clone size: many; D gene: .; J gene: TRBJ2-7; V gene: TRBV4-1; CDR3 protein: CASSQETGYEQYF; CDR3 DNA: TGCGCCAGCAGCCAAGAAACGGGTTACGAGCAGTACTTC
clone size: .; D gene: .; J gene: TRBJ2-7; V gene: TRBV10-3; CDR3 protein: CAISDSPDIFYEQYF; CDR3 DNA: TGTGCCATCAGTGATAGTCCTGACATATTCTACGAGCAGTACTTC
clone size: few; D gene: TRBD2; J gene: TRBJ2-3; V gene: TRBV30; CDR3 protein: CAWSTAGADTQYF; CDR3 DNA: TGTGCCTGGTCCACCGCGGGGGCAGATACGCAGTATTTT
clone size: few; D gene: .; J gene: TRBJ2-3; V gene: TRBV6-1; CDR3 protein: CASSEARGTSTDTQYF; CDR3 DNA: TGTGCCAGCAGTGAAGCAAGGGGAACTAGCACAGATACGCAGTATTTT
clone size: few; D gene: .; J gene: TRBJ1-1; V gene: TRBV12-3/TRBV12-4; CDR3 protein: CASTGHKLEENTEAFF; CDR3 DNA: TGTGCCAGCACCGGCCATAAGTTGGAGGAAAACACTGAAGCTTTCTTT
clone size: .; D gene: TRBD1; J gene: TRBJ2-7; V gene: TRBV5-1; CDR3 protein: CASSTGQGEVLYEQYF; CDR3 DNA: TGCGCCAGCAGCACAGGACAGGGGGAGGTTCTCTACGAGCAGTACTTC
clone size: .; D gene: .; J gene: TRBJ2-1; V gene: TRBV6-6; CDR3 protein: CASSYPYNEQFF; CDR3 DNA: TGTGCCAGCAGTTACCCTTACAATGAGCAGTTCTTC
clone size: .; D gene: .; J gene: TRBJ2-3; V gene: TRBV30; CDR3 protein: CAWSVLRAADTQYF; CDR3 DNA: TGTGCCTGGAGTGTACTCAGAGCGGCAGATACGCAGTATTTT
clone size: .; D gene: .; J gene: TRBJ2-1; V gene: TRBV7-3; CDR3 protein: CASSPTPYNEQFF; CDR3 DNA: TGTGCCAGCAGCCCCACACCCTACAATGAGCAGTTCTTC
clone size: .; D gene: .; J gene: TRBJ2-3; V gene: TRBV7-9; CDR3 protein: CASSLARDISTDTQYF; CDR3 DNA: TGTGCCAGCAGCTTAGCCCGGGACATTAGCACAGATACGCAGTATTTT
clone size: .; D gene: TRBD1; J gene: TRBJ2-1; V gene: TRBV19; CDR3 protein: CASDGLRDRDNNEQFF; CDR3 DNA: TGTGCCAGTGACGGCCTCCGGGACAGGGATAACAATGAGCAGTTCTTC
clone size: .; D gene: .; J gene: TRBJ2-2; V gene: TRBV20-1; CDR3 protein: CSARDANTGELFF; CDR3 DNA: TGCAGTGCTAGGGACGCGAACACCGGGGAGCTGTTTTTT
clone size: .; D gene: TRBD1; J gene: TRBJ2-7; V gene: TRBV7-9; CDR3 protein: CASLGQGVHAQYF; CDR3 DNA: TGTGCCAGCCTGGGACAGGGAGTCCACGCGCAGTACTTC
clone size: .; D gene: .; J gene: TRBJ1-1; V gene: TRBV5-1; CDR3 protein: CASSWGRGGPMNTEAFF; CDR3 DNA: TGCGCCAGCAGCTGGGGTCGTGGGGGGCCCATGAACACTGAAGCTTTCTTT
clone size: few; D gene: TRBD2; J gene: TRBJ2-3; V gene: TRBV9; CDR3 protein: CASSVAGGRTDTQYF; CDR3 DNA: TGTGCCAGCAGCGTTGCGGGGGGACGCACAGATACGCAGTATTTT
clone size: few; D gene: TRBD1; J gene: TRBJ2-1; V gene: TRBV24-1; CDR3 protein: CATSDPPQTGENEQFF; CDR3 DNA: TGTGCCACCAGTGACCCCCCACAGACAGGGGAAAATGAGCAGTTCTTC
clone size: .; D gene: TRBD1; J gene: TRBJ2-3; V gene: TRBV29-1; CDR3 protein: CSVAGQGYTDTQYF; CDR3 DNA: TGCAGCGTTGCGGGACAGGGGTACACAGATACGCAGTATTTT
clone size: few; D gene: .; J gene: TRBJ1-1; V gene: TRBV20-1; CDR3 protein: CSARDGEAFF; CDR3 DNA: TGCAGTGCACGGGACGGTGAAGCTTTCTTT
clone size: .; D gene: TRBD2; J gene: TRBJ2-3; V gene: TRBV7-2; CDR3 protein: CASSPDGATSGGGYF; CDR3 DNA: TGTGCCAGCAGCCCAGACGGGGCAACTAGCGGCGGGGGGTATTTT
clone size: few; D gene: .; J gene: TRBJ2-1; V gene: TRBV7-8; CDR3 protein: CASSLAEGGPLEQFF; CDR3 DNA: TGTGCCAGCAGCTTAGCGGAGGGGGGCCCCCTTGAGCAGTTCTTC
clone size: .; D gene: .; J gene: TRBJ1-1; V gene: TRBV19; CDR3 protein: CASSIGTGLNTEAFF; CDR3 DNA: TGTGCCAGTAGTATTGGGACGGGATTGAACACTGAAGCTTTCTTT